The 9 T cell receptor beta chains below all came from one sample that was sequenced in a study of cytomegalovirus exposure and HLA in healthy donors. A multiplex PCR was run with 60 Vbeta primers and 13 Jbeta primers. Some clones are missing from TCRdb's copy, which holds only in-frame ones; the method was immunoSEQ multiplex PCR. Of about 160,000 clones in the sample, roughly 84% were seen once. The sample comprised PBMCs. The receptor source for this set is a man younger than 45 in good health and CMV-seronegative.

Regarding this clone: One end of the junction varies from germline; a read error may be responsible. The rearrangement uses TRBV7-7 and TRBJ2-5; 8 bases are shared with TRBD1. CDR1 is SSHAT and CDR2 is FNYEAQ in the germline V gene (reference sequence). CDR3 size: 16 residues. CDR3 sequence (DNA): TGTGCTAGCAGCCCGCGGACAGGGACCCCTCAAGAGACCCAGTACTTC. It translates to CASSPRTGTPQETQYF.

The V gene is TRBV18, the J gene TRBJ2-1, with 9 bases aligning to TRBD1. From germline, CDR1 is KGHSH and CDR2 LQKENI. J gave up 4 bases and V 3 bases, and 4 bases lay outside the gene matches. The CDR3 is 15 amino acids. For the CDR3, the DNA is TGTGCCAGCTCACCCAGGGACAGGGCTTACAATGAGCAGTTCTTC. Protein product: CASSPRDRAYNEQFF.

The count of this clone is one. This chain uses TRBV7-2 with TRBJ2-7; a weak D match, TRBD2 (6 bases). This CDR3 region has 15 residues. Germline CDR1 is SGHTA and CDR2 is FQGNSA. The V gene lost 2 bases and the J gene lost 6 bases, with 17 bases spanning the gap. CDR3 sequence reads: CASSLFGRGLSEQYF. The CDR3 nucleotides are TGTGCCAGCAGCTTATTCGGGCGGGGATTGTCCGAGCAGTACTTC.

The chain joins TRBV4-2 to TRBJ2-1, with D maybe TRBD2 (5 bases). The ends were cut back, 7 bases at V and 4 bases at J, with 11 bases in the middle. The CDR3 has 13 residues. Germline CDR1 LGHNA, CDR2 YNFKEQ. The CDR3 region has the DNA TGTGCCAGCACCCTTGGGGAGTACAATGAGCAGTTCTTC. It codes for CASTLGEYNEQFF.

The chain joins TRBV6-1 to TRBJ2-6, with D possibly being TRBD1 (6 bases). The CDR3 length is 15 residues. Germline V gene sequence: CDR1 MNHNS, CDR2 SASEGT. Between the trimmed V and J ends, which lost 8 bases and 0 bases, there was a span of 11 bases. This CDR3 reads CASGDIRSGANVLTF. CDR3 nucleotides: TGTGCCAGCGGGGACATTCGCTCTGGGGCCAACGTCCTGACTTTC.

V usage is TRBV29-1 and J usage is TRBJ1-2, with D possibly matching TRBD1 (6 bases). The V and J ends lost 8 bases and 6 bases respectively, with 19 bases between them. The CDR3 is 13 amino acids. Germline V gene sequence: CDR1 SQVTM, CDR2 ANQGSEA. For the CDR3, the DNA is TGCAGCTCCCTGGGGGGGGGCGGGAATGGCTACACCTTC. Its protein is CSSLGGGGNGYTF.

This chain connects TRBV6-1 to TRBJ1-5, with a tentative D call TRBD1 (5 bases). V lost 3 bases and J 2 bases, leaving 5 bases between the germline ends. Germline CDR1 MNHNS, CDR2 SASEGT. The CDR3 extends over 13 amino acids. CDR3 nucleotide sequence: TGTGCCAGCAGTGACAGGGGCAATCAGCCCCAGCATTTT. This translates into CASSDRGNQPQHF.

V is TRBV7-9 and J is TRBJ1-5, with a possible D match to TRBD1 (6 bases). This CDR3 is 14 amino acids long. Germline values: CDR1 SEHNR, CDR2 FQNEAQ (reference sequence). V was trimmed by 1 base and J by 7 bases, leaving 11 bases between them. The CDR3 region is CASSLEGRGQPQHF. As DNA, the CDR3 is TGTGCCAGCAGCTTAGAGGGCAGGGGCCAGCCCCAGCATTTT.

This rearrangement joins TRBV7-3 to TRBJ2-1; 7 nucleotides line up with TRBD1. Germline-derived CDR1 and CDR2 are SGHTA and FQGTGA. The CDR3 covers 18 residues. Trimming cost V 1 base and J 1 base; bases outside gene matches: 10. The CDR3 here is CASSLRSTGYGSYNEQFF. The CDR3 DNA is TGTGCCAGCAGCTTAAGGTCGACAGGGTACGGGTCCTACAATGAGCAGTTCTTC.